Reported below is one T cell receptor beta chain. CDR3 length equals 14 residues. The junction had 7 bases not matched to a gene; V was cut back by 4 bases and J by 11 bases. Germline V gene data show CDR1 as SGHDN and CDR2 as FVKESK. This entry comes from a study of blood T cell repertoires in COVID-19. Background on the study: From T cells, B-cell-depleted T cells, or PBMCs came the material, which was cDNA or gDNA.

This table comes from immunoSEQ multiplex PCR, and its TCRdb copy is limited to in-frame clones, with some not included. The sample holds about 44,000 clones, over 80% seen once. The clonotype was recovered from a woman aged 40 to 49 with acute or convalescent COVID-19. The chain recombines TRBV14 with TRBJ2-4; 11 bases are shared with TRBD2. The sample comprised peripheral blood. The CDR3, as DNA: TGTGCCAGCAGCCTCTCTTCACTAGCGGGGGTTCAGTACTTC. Translating gives CASSLSSLAGVQYF.